This T cell receptor (beta chain) was documented in a study of blood T cells in healthy people across ages. Germline V gene lookup returns CDR1 SGHRS and CDR2 YFSETQ. The CDR3 runs 14 residues. The use of a sample-barcoded 5' primer and a J-beta primer mix characterized a second PCR of about 6 to 11 cycles. TCRdb re-derived calls from the 5' RACE reads in MiXCR, one entry per CDR3 protein. The data contain 1.2 million to 1.5 million distinct CDR3 sequences, roughly 64% of them singletons. The specimen was blood. The clonotype comes from a man younger than 35 in good health. The chain employs TRBV5-1 and TRBJ2-7; TRBD2 matches 7 bases. Judging by the DNA end, TRBJ2-4 fits better; the J call may be wrong. CDR3 protein: CASSLGRGKNIQYF. The DNA for the CDR3 is TGCGCCAGCAGCCTTGGGCGGGGGAAAAACATTCAGTACTTC.